This T cell receptor (beta chain) was captured in a study of CD8+ T cells in alopecia areata (dated by TCRdb to between 2017 and 2018). About the study as a whole: In both human patients and the C3H/HeJ mouse model, the study applied high-throughput TCRbeta sequencing to look at T cell clonal expansion in alopecia areata. In humans, TCRbeta sequencing was performed on scalp tissue and on sorted CD4+ and CD8+ peripheral blood T cells from healthy controls and from patients with patchy or totalis/universalis alopecia areata. Clonality in the scalp was compared among normal scalp (n=4), patchy alopecia areata scalp (n=8), and alopecia totalis/universalis scalp (n=8). The RNA source kit depended on sample type: the PAXgene miRNA kit for fixed scalp, the miRNeasy kit for PBMCs, and the RNeasy kit for mouse skin. TCRbeta CDR3 regions were amplified by immunoSEQ multiplex PCR using 35 Vbeta forward and 13 Jbeta reverse primers.

Lesional scalp punch biopsies and peripheral blood were collected from alopecia areata patients. PBMCs were separated by density centrifugation and stained for CD3, CD4 and CD8, after which CD4+ and CD8+ T cells were sorted on a FACSAria. Untreated alopecia areata patients were recruited as part of a multicenter biomarker study. Blood CD8+ T cells from 4 to 6 biomarker-study patients were further sorted into NKG2D-low and NKG2D-high fractions. Overall results and qualifications from the work: Unlike mouse skin, which is dominated by gammadelta T cells, normal human skin has resident alphabeta T cells that are also sequenced, and this complicates analysis of the scalp TCR repertoire. Lesional scalp, especially in alopecia totalis/universalis, showed higher clonality and more expanded CD8+ clones than normal scalp, suggesting antigenic drive. Shared TCR sequences between patients were less evident than in mice, which may be partly attributable to HLA diversity in the patient population.

Details on this clone: Its antigen is unknown. No much larger clone exists at a distance of one base, and base qualities are not known.

V and J are truncated by 4 bases and 9 bases respectively, leaving an intervening sequence of 16 bases. The CDR3 spans 14 residues, from the cysteine through the phenylalanine. Only the CDR3 part of the read is kept: 42 bases, read in frame from the first base. CDR1 and CDR2 (MNHEY, SVGAGI) derive from the germline V gene. Library creation used the immunoSEQ multiplex PCR assay. RNA was extracted from all samples and reverse transcribed into cDNA as template for TCR sequencing. SuperScript III was used to make first-strand cDNA, primed with a 2:1 mix of oligo-dT and random hexamers. A synthetic immune receptor repertoire was used to gauge amplification bias, and whatever bias remained was removed computationally. The published analysis was carried out like this. After raw reads were preprocessed to remove errors, the CDR3 was defined following IMGT conventions as running from the conserved cysteine to phenylalanine. To get clonality, Shannon entropy was normalized by log2 of the number of productive unique TCRs and the result was subtracted from 1. CD4 or CD8 identity of scalp clones was inferred by cross-referencing scalp TCRbeta sequences with sorted blood CD4 and CD8 repertoires. Drawn from immuneACCESS, this table holds only the in-frame rearrangements with V and J called that TCRdb kept. Clones are partly lost; checked studies trace under half to an unresolved V gene and leave the rest unexplained. That table gives V, J and clone size, and the DNA gave D and trimming. Across this sample there are tens of thousands of clones, with approximately 80% seen only once. Roughly a fifth of the sample is taken by the ten largest.

What was sequenced was NKG2D-low CD8+ T cells sorted from blood. The cell subset or site label corresponds to: sorted CD8+ NKG2D-low blood T cells. The sequence is built from TRBV6-5 and TRBJ2-1; D gene: possibly TRBD2, on 6 matching bases. The TCR was taken from a human donor with alopecia areata. The sequence in DNA is TGTGCCAGCAGTTTGGCGGGACCTAGGGGTGAGCAGTTCTTC. This encodes CASSLAGPRGEQFF.